Sequencing of this TCR beta chain was carried out in a study of cytomegalovirus exposure and HLA in healthy donors. At the level of the study: It was reported in a later analysis that the 120 validation repertoires used the same platform as the 666 first-cohort repertoires. Study-wide points: Reports credit the classifier with highly specific, highly sensitive diagnosis of cytomegalovirus status. Cytomegalovirus-associated TCR beta chains were listed, numbering some 170. Subsequent analysis of the 120 or so validation repertoires found a tendency for first-cohort TCR clusters to co-occur.

This clone was recorded a few times. The antigen remains undetermined. Profiled with immunoSEQ multiplex PCR; TCRdb holds only in-frame clones, not every one. The sample lists 100,000 to 150,000 clones; roughly 94% were seen once. Sequencing was carried out using PBMCs. The origin of this receptor is a young woman in good health and CMV-seronegative.

In nucleotides, the CDR3 is TGTGCCAGCAGCGCCGTTGCGGGAGGGCCCACAGATACGCAGTATTTT. This sequence encodes CASSAVAGGPTDTQYF. J is TRBJ2-3 and V is TRBV9, with 9 nucleotides matching TRBD2. The V segment lost 3 bases and the J segment 2 bases; nucleotides outside the gene matches: 7. This CDR3 contains 16 residues. The V gene's germline CDR1 is SGDLS and CDR2 YYNGEE.